This T cell receptor (beta chain) was retrieved from a study of long-term antiretroviral therapy in people with HIV. Findings of the study overall: Dominance of pre-ART expanded clones persisted, fluctuating and often declining after ART. Versus controls, repertoires in people with HIV had narrower CDR3 length ranges.

Runs used v3.0 of the immunoSEQ assay and were done at survey level. TCRdb keeps only in-frame clones here, not all; method: immunoSEQ multiplex PCR. Counted here are around 20,000 clones, about 70% occurring once; the ten biggest clones make up 7.5% to 10%. This clone was recorded only once. What it binds is not known. The sample here was unsorted PBMCs, taken 0.5 years before starting antiretroviral therapy. The TCR comes from a man between 18 and 29 years old with HIV.

The CDR3 sequence is CASSLERGGPHEQYF. The CDR3 DNA follows: TGCGCCAGCAGCTTGGAACGGGGGGGCCCCCACGAGCAGTACTTC. The V and J genes are TRBV5-1 and TRBJ2-7; TRBD2 matches 8 bases. Germline V gene sequence: CDR1 SGHRS, CDR2 YFSETQ. V shed 0 bases, J shed 5 bases, and the junction held 7 bases outside the gene matches. CDR3 length equals 15 residues.